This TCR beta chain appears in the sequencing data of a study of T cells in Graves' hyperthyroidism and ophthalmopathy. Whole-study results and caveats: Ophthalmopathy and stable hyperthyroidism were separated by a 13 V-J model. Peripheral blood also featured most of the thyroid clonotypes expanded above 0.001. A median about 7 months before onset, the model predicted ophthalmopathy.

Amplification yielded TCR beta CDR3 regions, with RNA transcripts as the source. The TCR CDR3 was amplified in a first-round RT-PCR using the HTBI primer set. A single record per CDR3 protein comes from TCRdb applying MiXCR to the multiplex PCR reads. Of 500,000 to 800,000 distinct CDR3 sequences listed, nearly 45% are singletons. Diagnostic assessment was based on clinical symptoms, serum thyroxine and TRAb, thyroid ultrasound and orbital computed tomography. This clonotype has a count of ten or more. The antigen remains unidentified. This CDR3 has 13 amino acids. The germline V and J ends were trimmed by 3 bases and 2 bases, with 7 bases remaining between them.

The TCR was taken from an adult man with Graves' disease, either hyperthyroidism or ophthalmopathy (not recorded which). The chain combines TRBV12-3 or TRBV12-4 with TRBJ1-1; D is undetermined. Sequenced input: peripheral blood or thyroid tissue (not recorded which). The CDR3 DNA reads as TGTGCCAGCAGTTTCGCCCTAAACACTGAAGCTTTCTTT. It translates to CASSFALNTEAFF.